Listed here are 19 T cell receptor beta chains from one sample, sequenced in a study of T-cell reconstitution after alpha-beta-depleted transplantation in children. Unique molecular identifiers featured in how the TCRbeta library was prepared. Each CDR3 protein is one row after TCRdb ran MiXCR on the PCR reads. The top ten clones hold more than 2% of a sample with 200,000 to 300,000 distinct CDR3 sequences, around 25% of them seen once. The sample in question was PBMCs, obtained before TCRalphabeta/CD19-depleted stem cell transplant. Receptors were obtained from a girl aged 2-15 years with Fanconi anemia, due to receive a stem cell transplant.

This clonotype was picked up many times. The V call is TRBV20-1, the J call TRBJ2-3; 11 bases are a match to TRBD1. The germline gives CDR1 DFQATT, CDR2 SNEGSKA (reference sequence). V trimming: 0 bases; J trimming: 6 bases; junction bases outside the gene matches: 5. The CDR3 runs to 15 residues. The CDR3 reads CSARDTGTGGDTQYF. As DNA, the CDR3 is TGCAGTGCTAGAGATACCGGGACAGGGGGGGATACGCAGTATTTT.

This chain uses TRBV6-2 or TRBV6-3 with TRBJ2-3; 9 bases match TRBD1. This CDR3 is 16 amino acids long. CDR1 and CDR2 (germline): MNHEY, SVGEGT. Losses at the gene ends were 2 bases for V and 1 base for J; bases not matched to a gene: 4. CDR3 sequence (DNA): TGTGCCAGCAGTTACCCGGACAGGGGAGGCACAGATACGCAGTATTTT. Translated, it gives CASSYPDRGGTDTQYF.

The CDR3 DNA reads TGTGCCAGCAGTGAAGACAGGGATAGCAATCAGCCCCAGCATTTT. Translation: CASSEDRDSNQPQHF. The gene calls are TRBV25-1 and TRBJ1-5; TRBD1 agrees at 7 bases. V dropped 2 bases and J dropped 0; count of bases not matched to a gene: 1. The CDR3 is made up of 15 amino acids. CDR1 is MGHDK and CDR2 is SYGVNS in the germline V gene. The whole variable domain, remainder taken from reference TRBV25-1 and TRBJ1-5, is EADIYQTPRYLVIGTGKKITLECSQTMGHDKMYWYQQDPGMELHLIHYSYGVNSTEKGDLSSESTVSRIRTEHFPLTLESARPSHTSQYLCASSEDRDSNQPQHFGDGTRLSIL.

A few counts support this clonotype. This sequence joins TRBV20-1 and TRBJ2-1; D remains ambiguous. Per germline, CDR1 DFQATT and CDR2 SNEGSKA (reference sequence). The germline V and J ends were trimmed by 3 bases and 12 bases, with 12 bases remaining between them. CDR3 length: 11 amino acids. The CDR3 sequence: CSASPYHRQFF. The CDR3 region has the DNA TGCAGTGCTAGTCCTTACCACAGGCAGTTCTTC.

This clonotype came up once. The chain has TRBV7-3 and TRBJ2-3, with a possible D match to TRBD1 (5 bases). CDR1 and CDR2 (germline): SGHTA, FQGTGA. V was pared by 5 bases and J by 7 bases, with 16 bases between. The CDR3 sequence is 14 residues long. This chain's CDR3 is CASSTGLGANTQYF. The CDR3 nucleotides are TGTGCCAGCAGCACCGGCCTAGGGGCAAATACGCAGTATTTT.

About this clonotype itself: This may stem from a read error, because a much larger clone lies one nucleotide away. This rearrangement joins TRBV20-1 to TRBJ2-5; 7 bases are a match to TRBD2. The CDR3 length is 14 residues. Per germline, CDR1 DFQATT and CDR2 SNEGSKA (reference sequence). CDR3: CCALTRASGETQYF. Written as DNA, the CDR3 is TGCTGTGCTCTGACTCGGGCTAGCGGAGAGACCCAGTACTTC.

The chain has TRBV29-1 and TRBJ2-5; D is possibly TRBD2 (5 bases). Germline assignment: CDR1 SQVTM and CDR2 ANQGSEA. The CDR3 extends over 14 amino acids. The CDR3 sequence is CRHHLGLIGGTQYF. CDR3 nucleotide sequence: TGCAGACACCACCTTGGCCTCATTGGAGGGACCCAGTACTTC. Full variable domain (rest looked up from reference TRBV29-1 and TRBJ2-5): SAVISQKPSRDICQRGTSLTIQCQVDSQVTMMFWYRQQPGQSLTLIATANQGSEATYESGFVIDKFPISRPNLTFSTLTVSNMSPEDSSIYLCRHHLGLIGGTQYFGPGTRLLVL.

This clonotype was detected a few times. The chain joins TRBV29-1 to TRBJ2-5, with D perhaps TRBD2 (5 bases). Germline CDR1 reads SQVTM; CDR2 reads ANQGSEA. The CDR3 extends over 10 amino acids. The ends were cut back, 7 bases at V and 4 bases at J, with 7 bases in the middle. This CDR3 reads CSDGGETQYF. CDR3 bases: TGCAGCGACGGAGGAGAGACCCAGTACTTC.

This clonotype was counted between two and nine times. This sequence joins TRBV12-3 or TRBV12-4 and TRBJ1-2; 7 nucleotides agree with TRBD1. The CDR3 covers 15 residues. V gave up 8 bases and J gave up 1 base; unmatched junction bases: 10. The CDR3 is CASRMTGLGNYGYTF. In nucleotides, the CDR3 is TGTGCCAGCCGCATGACAGGGTTGGGTAACTATGGCTACACCTTC.

The chain recombines TRBV20-1 with TRBJ2-3; a possible D gene is TRBD2 (6 bases). CDR3 length equals 13 residues. Trimming stripped 7 bases from V and 1 base from J, with 12 bases between. CDR1 is DFQATT, CDR2 SNEGSKA, per germline (reference sequence). This CDR3 is CSGEWRGTDTQYF. The CDR3, as DNA: TGCAGTGGGGAGTGGAGGGGCACAGATACGCAGTATTTT.

This clonotype was counted between two and nine times. V usage is TRBV29-1 and J usage is TRBJ1-4; 7 bases line up with TRBD1. V lost 0 bases to trimming and J lost 13 bases; unmatched junction nucleotides: 5. CDR3 length: 12 amino acids. Germline V gene lookup returns CDR1 SQVTM and CDR2 ANQGSEA. Here the CDR3 DNA reads TGCAGCGTTGAAGATAGGGACAGTGCACTGTTTTTT. Amino acid sequence: CSVEDRDSALFF.

This rearrangement joins TRBV7-8 to TRBJ1-1, with 8 bases fitting TRBD1. Germline V gene lookup returns CDR1 SGHVS and CDR2 FQNEAQ. This CDR3 has 17 residues. The trim removed 0 bases at V and 0 bases at J, leaving 6 bases unmatched. The CDR3 DNA reads as TGTGCCAGCAGCTTAGCCGGACAGGGAGGGATGAACACTGAAGCTTTCTTT. It encodes CASSLAGQGGMNTEAFF. Full variable domain (outside the CDR3, taken from reference TRBV7-8 and TRBJ1-1): GAGVSQSPRYKVAKRGQDVALRCDPISGHVSLFWYQQALGQGPEFLTYFQNEAQLDKSGLPSDRFFAERPEGSVSTLKIQRTQQEDSAVYLCASSLAGQGGMNTEAFFGQGTRLTVV.

At least ten counts were recorded for this clonotype. The J gene is TRBJ1-1, the V gene TRBV6-1, with D unclear. The CDR3 consists of 14 residues. Per germline, CDR1 MNHNS and CDR2 SASEGT. V lost 5 bases to trimming and J lost 4 bases, with 14 bases between them. The CDR3 DNA is TGTGCCAGCAGTCCACGTTCCGGAATCACTGAAGCTTTCTTT. Translated: CASSPRSGITEAFF.

The sample holds many counts of this clonotype. This sequence joins TRBV12-3 or TRBV12-4 and TRBJ2-1, with 14 positions matching TRBD2. This CDR3 region has 15 residues. Germline trimming cut 6 bases from V and 6 bases from J; bases unmatched to any gene: 4. CDR3 nucleotides: TGTGCCAGCAGCGGACTAGCGGGGGGCGGCAATGAGCAGTTCTTC. Translation: CASSGLAGGGNEQFF.

This clonotype was seen ten or more times. The V call is TRBV7-2, the J call TRBJ2-1; possibly TRBD1 or TRBD2 for D (5 bases each). The CDR3 is 14 amino acids. V was trimmed by 5 bases and J by 4 bases, leaving 12 bases between them. Germline values: CDR1 SGHTA, CDR2 FQGNSA. The CDR3 sequence: CASSRDPRYNEQFF. For the CDR3, the DNA is TGTGCCAGCAGCCGGGACCCAAGATACAATGAGCAGTTCTTC.

The chain recombines TRBV20-1 with TRBJ2-7; D not resolved. This CDR3 is built from 14 residues. Between the trimmed V and J ends, which lost 3 bases and 1 base, there was a span of 13 bases. CDR1 is DFQATT, CDR2 SNEGSKA, per germline (reference sequence). The CDR3 DNA follows: TGCAGTGCTAGCCGTACAGTTATTTCCTACGAGCAGTACTTC. It specifies CSASRTVISYEQYF.

The rearrangement links TRBV23-1 to TRBJ2-7; D tentatively fits TRBD1 or TRBD2 (5 bases each). TRBV23-1 falls under the ORF class, with uncertain function. The CDR3 sequence is 17 residues long. The germline V and J ends were trimmed by 2 bases and 3 bases, with 20 bases remaining between them. CDR3 protein: CASSQGASLHGGYEQYF. The CDR3 region has the DNA TGCGCCAGCAGTCAAGGGGCTAGCCTGCATGGGGGCTACGAGCAGTACTTC.

This clonotype was counted at least ten times. The V gene is TRBV5-6, the J gene TRBJ2-1, with 8 bases lining up with TRBD2. Looked up from germline, CDR1 is SGHDT and CDR2 is YYEEEE. The CDR3 is made up of 15 amino acids. J was trimmed by 4 bases and V by 5 bases; bases with no gene match: 8. CDR3: CASSRAGGEYNEQFF. CDR3 in DNA: TGTGCCAGCAGTAGGGCGGGAGGAGAATACAATGAGCAGTTCTTC.

This clonotype came up many times. The chain is built from TRBV28 and TRBJ2-7; a possible D gene is TRBD1 (6 bases). Germline assignment: CDR1 MDHEN and CDR2 SYDVKM. Trimming left V 4 bases short and J 2 bases short, with 18 bases between. CDR3 size: 16 residues. CDR3: CASSYHATGITYEQYF. CDR3 nucleotides: TGTGCCAGCAGTTACCACGCCACAGGGATTACCTACGAGCAGTACTTC.